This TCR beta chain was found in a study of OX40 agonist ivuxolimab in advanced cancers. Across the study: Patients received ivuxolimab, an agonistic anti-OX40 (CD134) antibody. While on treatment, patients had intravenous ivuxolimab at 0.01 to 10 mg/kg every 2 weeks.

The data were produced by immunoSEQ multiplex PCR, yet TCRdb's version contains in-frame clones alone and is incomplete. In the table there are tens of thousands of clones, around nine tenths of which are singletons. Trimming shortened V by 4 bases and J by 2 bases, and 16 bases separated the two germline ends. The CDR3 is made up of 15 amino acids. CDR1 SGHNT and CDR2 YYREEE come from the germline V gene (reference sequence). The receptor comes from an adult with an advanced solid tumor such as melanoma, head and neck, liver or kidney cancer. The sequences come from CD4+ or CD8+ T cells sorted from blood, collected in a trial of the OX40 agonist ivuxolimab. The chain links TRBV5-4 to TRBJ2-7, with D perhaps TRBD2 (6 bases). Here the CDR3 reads CASSGGVVPTYEQYF. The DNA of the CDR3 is TGTGCCAGCAGCGGAGGGGTGGTCCCAACCTACGAGCAGTACTTC.